The entry that follows covers one T cell receptor (beta chain) sequence. Its antigen is undetermined. TCRdb reanalysed the 5' RACE reads using MiXCR and keeps one entry per CDR3 protein. This repertoire shows just under 95,000 distinct CDR3 sequences, 9.5% to 15% found once; its top ten account for 35% to 45%. This sample is drawn from a study of spatial heterogeneity in lung cancer. The study's findings and limits: Resection saw ubiquitous expanded tumor TCRs appear in blood more than follow-up did.

The time point: sample taken at primary tumor resection. Unsorted whole RNA samples from tumor, nontumor lung or frozen PBMC were sequenced. The receptor's source is a male donor with early-stage non-small cell lung cancer. Sequenced material: PBMCs, taken at surgery.

CDR3 nucleotides: TGTGCCAGCAGTCGGACAGGGCAAGGGGAGCCCCAGCATTTT. This codes for CASSRTGQGEPQHF. V and J are TRBV6-1 and TRBJ1-5; 8 bases are shared with TRBD1. Germline values: CDR1 MNHNS, CDR2 SASEGT. The trim removed 5 bases at V and 8 bases at J, leaving 8 bases unmatched. The CDR3 has 14 residues.